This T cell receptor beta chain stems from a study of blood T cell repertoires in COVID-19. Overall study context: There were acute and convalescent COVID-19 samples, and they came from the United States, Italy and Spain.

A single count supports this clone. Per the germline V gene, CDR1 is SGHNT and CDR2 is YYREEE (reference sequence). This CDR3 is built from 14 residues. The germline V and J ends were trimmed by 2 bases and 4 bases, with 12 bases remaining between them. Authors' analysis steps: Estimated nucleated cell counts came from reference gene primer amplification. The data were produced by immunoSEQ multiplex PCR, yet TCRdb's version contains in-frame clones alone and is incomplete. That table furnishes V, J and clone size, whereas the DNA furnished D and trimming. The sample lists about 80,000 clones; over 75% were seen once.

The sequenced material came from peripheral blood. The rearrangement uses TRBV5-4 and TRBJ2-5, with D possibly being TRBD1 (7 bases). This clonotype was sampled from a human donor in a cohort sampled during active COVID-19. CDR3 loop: CASSFRGDGETQYF. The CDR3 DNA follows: TGTGCCAGCAGCTTCAGGGGGGACGGAGAGACCCAGTACTTC.